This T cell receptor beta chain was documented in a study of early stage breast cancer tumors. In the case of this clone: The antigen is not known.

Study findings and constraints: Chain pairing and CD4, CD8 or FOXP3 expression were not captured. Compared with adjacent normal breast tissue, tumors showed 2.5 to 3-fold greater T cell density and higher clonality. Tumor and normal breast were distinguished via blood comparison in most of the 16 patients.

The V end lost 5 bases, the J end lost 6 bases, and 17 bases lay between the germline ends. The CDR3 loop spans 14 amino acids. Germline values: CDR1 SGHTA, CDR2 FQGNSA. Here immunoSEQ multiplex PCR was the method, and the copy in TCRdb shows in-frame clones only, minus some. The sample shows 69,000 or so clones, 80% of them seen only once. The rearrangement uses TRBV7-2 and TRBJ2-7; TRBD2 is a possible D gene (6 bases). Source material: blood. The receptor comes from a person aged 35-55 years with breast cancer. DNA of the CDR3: TGTGCCAGCAGCGCGTTCCTTGCGGGAACCGAGCAGTACTTC. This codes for CASSAFLAGTEQYF.